This T cell receptor (beta chain) originates from a study of shared clonotypes between healthy human individuals. Study-level results: Owing to a small donor count, the genetic and exposure-history diversity represented was limited. Naive subsets generally exceeded memory subsets in estimated richness.

Sequencing used immunoSEQ multiplex PCR; TCRdb keeps in-frame clones, though not all of them. The repertoire includes over a million clones, approximately 96% of them detected once, and roughly 1.1% sits in the top ten. This CDR3 contains 15 residues. V lost 3 bases and J lost 2, with 14 bases in between. In germline, CDR1 is MNHEY, CDR2 SMNVEV (reference sequence). It was into CD45RA+ naive and CD45RA-negative memory subsets that the CD4+ cells were split. This clone was detected only once. The antigen is not known. The chain carries TRBV27 and TRBJ2-7; no reliable D call. The TCR originated in a man aged 30 to 45 in good health. Sequences were obtained from naive CD4+ T cells sorted from blood. Subset reported: CD45RA+ positively selected. CDR3 protein: CASSLGGLPPYEQYF. For the CDR3, the DNA is TGTGCCAGCAGTTTGGGTGGGCTTCCCCCCTACGAGCAGTACTTC.